The entry that follows covers one TCR beta chain sequence. Its target antigen remains unknown. Per-base qualities were not stored, and no clone one base away is much larger. The data are from a study of blood T cell repertoires in COVID-19 (dated by TCRdb to 2018 to 2021). Regarding the research as a whole: Collaborator samples came from the United States, Italy and Spain and covered acute and convalescent phases of COVID-19. The material from the prospective study consisted of cDNA or gDNA derived from T cells, B-cell-depleted T cells, or PBMCs. Deeply sampled blood TCRbeta repertoires from subjects exposed to, actively infected with, or recovered from COVID-19 were included in the dataset. The repertoires were made available in a free public database intended to serve as a resource for research on the immune response to SARS-CoV-2. Samples came from the ongoing ImmuneRACE study (first 160 participants) plus 1,254 subjects from 6 global collaborators. Nearly every sample came with metadata listing a de-identified subject ID, COVID-19 status, age in years and sex. Where HLA class I and class II types were available, the types were taken from metadata supplied by the sample provider, not from assay-based typing. What the authors observed across the whole study: How much clinical and demographic metadata was included differed by source and by participant, and the metadata was provided uncurated.

Another Seattle source contributed samples from volunteer blood donors who had recovered from COVID-19. Each collaborating institution followed its own protocols to collect whole blood in K2EDTA tubes. For TCRbeta analysis, collaborators shipped samples in one of three forms: frozen whole blood, isolated PBMCs, or DNA extracted from either of those sample types. TCRbeta CDR3 regions were amplified from genomic DNA using the immunoSEQ Assay, a bias-controlled multiplex PCR. As for how the authors treated the data: Within the assay, amplification of reference gene primers was used to estimate how many nucleated cells each sample contained. To quantify the absolute abundance of each unique TCRbeta CDR3 rearrangement, sequence reads were collapsed and filtered. Productive Simpson clonality was computed per sample as the square root of Simpson's diversity index over productive rearrangements. The immuneACCESS repertoire file appears here via TCRdb, limited to in-frame rearrangements. These files lack a portion of the clones; in checked studies, under half of the deficit traces to unresolved V genes, and the cause of the others is not known. That table furnishes V, J and clone size, whereas the DNA furnished D and trimming. The sample table contains roughly 280,000 clones; only one count was recorded for about 90% of them. Jointly, the top ten make up 2% to 2.5% of the sample.

The CDR3 goes from the cysteine to the phenylalanine over 16 residues. Left in the record is the CDR3 DNA by itself, 48 bases read in frame from the first base. V loses 4 bases, J loses 0 bases, and the germline ends lie 16 bases apart. Via the germline V gene, CDR1 is MDHEN and CDR2 SYDVKM. The chain couples TRBV28 to TRBJ2-7, with TRBD1 perhaps the D gene, on 6 matching bases. Sequencing was performed on peripheral blood. The TCR sequence derives from a woman between 45 and 60 years old who had recovered from COVID-19. This receptor has the CDR3 CASSSSGTQSSYEQYF. The DNA sequence reads TGTGCCAGCAGTTCCTCCGGGACACAGAGCTCCTACGAGCAGTACTTC.